This T cell receptor beta chain was retrieved from a study of blood T cell repertoires in COVID-19 (dated by TCRdb to 2018 to 2020). At the level of the whole study: The collaborator samples originated in the United States, Italy and Spain and spanned the acute and convalescent phases of COVID-19. The material from the prospective study consisted of cDNA or gDNA derived from T cells, B-cell-depleted T cells, or PBMCs. Subjects who had been exposed to COVID-19, were actively infected with it, or had recovered from it provided the deeply sampled blood TCRbeta repertoires that made up the dataset. Where HLA class I and class II types were available, the types were taken from metadata supplied by the sample provider, not from assay-based typing. The repertoires were made available in a free public database intended to serve as a resource for research on the immune response to SARS-CoV-2. Samples were obtained from the ongoing ImmuneRACE study (first 160 participants) and from 950 to 1,500 subjects provided by 6 global collaborators. A de-identified subject ID, COVID-19 status, age in years and sex were almost always included in the sample metadata. The paper's findings and limits, for the study overall: Clinical and demographic metadata were provided uncurated, with the amount varying by source and participant.

TCRbeta CDR3 regions were amplified from genomic DNA using the immunoSEQ Assay, a bias-controlled multiplex PCR. For the original study's pipeline: The number of nucleated cells in each sample was estimated by amplification of reference gene primers within the assay. To quantify the absolute abundance of each unique TCRbeta CDR3 rearrangement, sequence reads were collapsed and filtered. For each sample, productive Simpson clonality was calculated as the square root of Simpson's diversity index over productive rearrangements. The table was pulled from immuneACCESS by TCRdb, which kept in-frame rearrangements only. Such tables lose some clones; where checked, under half of the loss comes from unresolved V genes, and the rest has no known cause. V, J and clone size were drawn from that table, and D and trimming were deduced from the DNA. This sample lists under 500,000 clones; around nine tenths were detected once. The ten largest clones capture roughly 4.3% of the sample.

Whole blood was collected in K2EDTA tubes by collaborating institutions according to the institutions' own protocols. Collaborator samples were shipped for TCRbeta analysis as frozen whole blood, isolated PBMCs, or DNA extracted from either sample type. The V and J ends are trimmed by 7 bases and 3 bases, leaving 16 bases between them. The CDR3 runs 15 residues from the cysteine to the phenylalanine. Only the CDR3 portion is preserved as DNA: 45 bases, with reading frame beginning at the first base. The germline V gene gives CDR1 as MNHEY and CDR2 as SVGAGI. Points on this clone: Its recognized antigen is unknown. Base quality data are lacking; no much larger clone is found one base away.

Material for sequencing was peripheral blood. The rearrangement combines TRBV6-5 with TRBJ1-5, with TRBD1 tentatively as D gene (5 bases match). The sequence derives from a woman in her twenties or thirties with acute or convalescent COVID-19. The CDR3 amino acid sequence is: CASTFSGASNQPQHF. The DNA sequence is given as TGTGCCAGCACCTTTTCTGGGGCTTCCAATCAGCCCCAGCATTTT.